The rows below give T cell receptor beta chains drawn from one sample of a study of beta chain features in type 1 diabetes. TCRdb's copy holds only in-frame clones and misses some; the assay was immunoSEQ multiplex PCR. Here the sample spans about 300,000 clones, about 14% being singletons. Sequenced material: naive CD4+ T cells from blood. Receptors were obtained from a woman under 30 with type 1 diabetes. Each CDR3 is given with its conserved first and last residue. D genes are given only for firm matches. A clone size is listed for some rows: how often the clone was seen (once, few, many), or a class if it is expanded.

cdr3_aa: CASSQDRGNYGYTF
cdr3_nt: TGCGCCAGCAGCCAAGACAGGGGAAACTATGGCTACACCTTC
v_call: TRBV4-1
j_call: TRBJ1-2
d_call: -
clone_size: -

cdr3_aa: CASSSRYEQYF
cdr3_nt: TGTGCCAGCAGTTCTAGGTACGAGCAGTACTTC
v_call: TRBV28
j_call: TRBJ2-7
d_call: -
clone_size: -

cdr3_aa: CASSERGLASYNEQFF
cdr3_nt: TGTGCCAGCAGTGAAAGGGGACTAGCGTCCTACAATGAGCAGTTCTTC
v_call: TRBV25-1
j_call: TRBJ2-1
d_call: TRBD2
clone_size: few

cdr3_aa: CASSFTGLETQYF
cdr3_nt: TGTGCCAGCAGCTTCACAGGATTGGAGACCCAGTACTTC
v_call: TRBV7-2
j_call: TRBJ2-5
d_call: -
clone_size: few

cdr3_aa: CASTLTSGRAHEQYEQFF
cdr3_nt: TGTGCCAGCACTCTAACTAGCGGGAGGGCTCATGAACAATATGAGCAGTTCTTC
v_call: TRBV5-6
j_call: TRBJ2-1
d_call: TRBD2
clone_size: -

cdr3_aa: CAWSSIQGSNQPQHF
cdr3_nt: TGTGCCTGGAGTTCGATTCAGGGGAGCAATCAGCCCCAGCATTTT
v_call: TRBV30
j_call: TRBJ1-5
d_call: -
clone_size: -

cdr3_aa: CASSFREGSKTEAFF
cdr3_nt: TGCGCCAGCAGCTTCAGGGAGGGGTCTAAGACTGAAGCTTTCTTT
v_call: TRBV5-1
j_call: TRBJ1-1
d_call: -
clone_size: few

cdr3_aa: CAWSRTRTSGRTDTQYF
cdr3_nt: TGTGCCTGGAGTCGCACTCGGACTAGCGGGAGAACAGATACGCAGTATTTT
v_call: TRBV30
j_call: TRBJ2-3
d_call: TRBD2
clone_size: -

cdr3_aa: CASSGQGMYGYTF
cdr3_nt: TGTGCCAGCAGCGGACAGGGAATGTACGGCTACACCTTC
v_call: TRBV5-6
j_call: TRBJ1-2
d_call: TRBD1
clone_size: -

cdr3_aa: CASSQDSSYNEQFF
cdr3_nt: TGCGCCAGCAGCCAAGACAGCTCCTACAATGAGCAGTTCTTC
v_call: TRBV5-4
j_call: TRBJ2-1
d_call: -
clone_size: -